These 20 T cell receptor beta chains originate from one sample sequenced in a study of blood T cell repertoires in COVID-19. Clones were read by immunoSEQ multiplex PCR, and TCRdb kept only the in-frame ones, dropping some. Of about 130,000 clones detected, around nine tenths appear once; the ten largest clones hold approximately 2.3%. Sequenced: PBMCs or T cells enriched from blood (not recorded which). Every receptor here comes from a woman between 45 and 65 years old who had recovered from COVID-19.

The chain couples TRBV10-2 to TRBJ1-2, with TRBD1 identical over 12 bases. V shed 6 bases, J shed 6 bases, and the junction held 8 bases outside the gene matches. This CDR3 is built from 15 residues. Germline values: CDR1 WSHSY, CDR2 SAAADI. CDR3 DNA sequence: TGCGCCAGCAGATTAGGGACAGGGGGCGAAGATGGCTACACCTTC. It codes for CASRLGTGGEDGYTF.

This chain links TRBV28 with TRBJ2-7, with D perhaps TRBD2 (5 bases). Trimming took off 2 bases at V and 2 bases at J, with 7 bases between the two ends. From germline, CDR1 is MDHEN and CDR2 SYDVKM. This CDR3 has 13 amino acids. The CDR3 region is CASSLGRAYEQYF. The CDR3 DNA follows: TGTGCCAGCAGTTTAGGGAGAGCCTACGAGCAGTACTTC.

V usage is TRBV7-2 and J usage is TRBJ2-7, with 7 bases identical to TRBD2. The junction had 13 bases not matched to a gene; V was cut back by 5 bases and J by 3 bases. The CDR3 is made up of 16 amino acids. Germline CDR1 SGHTA, CDR2 FQGNSA. CDR3 residues: CASSPPEAGKFYEQYF. The CDR3 DNA sequence: TGTGCCAGCAGCCCCCCAGAAGCGGGGAAATTCTACGAGCAGTACTTC.

The gene calls are TRBV7-2 and TRBJ2-4; D possibly corresponds to TRBD2 (5 bases). The CDR3 sequence is 15 residues long. CDR1 is SGHTA, CDR2 FQGNSA, per germline. The V end was cut by 5 bases, the J end by 1 base, with 12 bases between. The CDR3 bases are TGTGCCAGCAGCCCGCCGGGAAGTGCCAAAAACATTCAGTACTTC. It specifies CASSPPGSAKNIQYF.

This clone has just one count. The V call is TRBV9, the J call TRBJ2-7; 7 bases agree with TRBD1. This CDR3 comprises 15 residues. Germline V gives CDR1 SGDLS, CDR2 YYNGEE. After removal of 0 bases from V and 4 bases from J, the junction contained 7 bases not matched to a gene. In DNA form, the CDR3 reads TGTGCCAGCAGCGTAGGACAGGGCCCACAGTACGAGCAGTACTTC. Translated, it gives CASSVGQGPQYEQYF.

The table lists this clone with a count of one. The chain is built from TRBV19 and TRBJ1-1, with a possible D match to TRBD1 (6 bases). CDR3 size: 13 residues. The germline V gene encodes CDR1 LNHDA and CDR2 SQIVND (reference sequence). Trimming shortened V by 9 bases and J by 6 bases, and 17 bases separated the two germline ends. The CDR3 protein is CASQSQGYAEAFF. The CDR3 nucleotides read TGTGCCAGCCAGTCCCAGGGGTATGCTGAAGCTTTCTTT.

J is TRBJ1-6 and V is TRBV10-3; D may be TRBD1 (6 bases). CDR1 ENHRY and CDR2 SYGVKD come from the germline V gene. Between the trimmed V and J ends, which lost 3 bases and 9 bases, there was a span of 21 bases. The CDR3 has 17 residues. The CDR3, as DNA: TGTGCCATCAGTGATTTTCATGAGGGGGAGAATAGTTCACCCCTCCACTTT. This translates into CAISDFHEGENSSPLHF.

In nucleotides, the CDR3 is TGTGCCAGCAGCGTAGGGGAGGATTGGAAGGGGTACACTGAAGCTTTCTTT. It yields the protein CASSVGEDWKGYTEAFF. The gene calls are TRBV9 and TRBJ1-1; TRBD1 is a possible D gene (5 bases). The V and J ends lost 0 bases and 3 bases respectively, with 18 bases between them. CDR1 is SGDLS, CDR2 YYNGEE, per germline. The CDR3 sequence is 17 residues long.

The chain carries TRBV6-4 and TRBJ2-1; TRBD2 agrees at 9 bases. This CDR3 is built from 15 residues. With 4 bases clipped from V and 9 bases from J, the junction kept 10 bases outside the gene matches. CDR1 and CDR2 (germline): MRHNA, SNTAGT. The CDR3 sequence is CASSALERGVGEQFF. For the CDR3, the DNA is TGTGCCAGCAGTGCCCTAGAGCGGGGGGTTGGTGAGCAGTTCTTC.

J is TRBJ2-3 and V is TRBV5-4; 8 bases line up with TRBD2. The CDR3 covers 17 residues. CDR1 and CDR2 from the germline V gene are SGHNT and YYREEE (reference sequence). J lost 2 bases, V lost 4 bases, and 12 bases had no gene match. CDR3 in DNA: TGTGCCAGCAGCCAGGGTGGGAGCGGGGGCTACACAGATACGCAGTATTTT. This translates into CASSQGGSGGYTDTQYF.

This rearrangement joins TRBV24-1 to TRBJ2-1, with D tentatively TRBD1 (5 bases). This CDR3 spans 13 amino acids. Germline loops: CDR1 KGHDR, CDR2 SFDVKD. V was clipped by 1 base and J by 8 bases, with 8 bases between them. CDR3 sequence reads: CATSDFKGDEQFF. The CDR3 nucleotides read TGTGCCACCAGTGATTTCAAAGGGGATGAGCAGTTCTTC.

The V and J genes are TRBV19 and TRBJ1-2; 8 bases match TRBD1. V trimming: 7 bases; J trimming: 5 bases; junction bases outside the gene matches: 9. CDR3 length: 14 residues. Germline V gene data show CDR1 as LNHDA and CDR2 as SQIVND (reference sequence). CDR3 in amino acids: CASIDQGAPYGYTF. The CDR3 coding sequence is TGTGCCAGTATCGACCAGGGGGCCCCTTATGGCTACACCTTC.

This clone was detected once. The gene calls are TRBV29-1 and TRBJ1-6, with 8 bases aligning to TRBD1. Trimming at V came to 4 bases and at J to 9 bases, leaving 5 bases not matched to a gene. This CDR3 has 13 amino acids. In germline, CDR1 is SQVTM, CDR2 ANQGSEA. The CDR3 region has the DNA TGCAGCGTTGGGCAGGGGGCAGGTTCACCCCTCCACTTT. It specifies CSVGQGAGSPLHF.

The CDR3 DNA reads as TGTGCCAGCGTTGGGCAGAACACTGAAGCTTTCTTT. Translated: CASVGQNTEAFF. The chain joins TRBV18 to TRBJ1-1; D unresolved. CDR1 is KGHSH, CDR2 LQKENI, per germline. Trimming cost V 8 bases and J 1 base, with 8 bases left between them. The CDR3 loop spans 12 amino acids.

J is TRBJ2-7 and V is TRBV6-5; D call uncertain. V lost 0 bases and J 2 bases, leaving 14 bases between the germline ends. The CDR3 covers 16 residues. CDR1 MNHEY and CDR2 SVGAGI come from the germline V gene. This CDR3 is CASSYSKAARAYEQYF. CDR3 nucleotide sequence: TGTGCCAGCAGTTACTCGAAGGCGGCAAGAGCCTACGAGCAGTACTTC.

This clone occurred a few times. This chain uses TRBV28 with TRBJ2-2, with 9 nucleotides matching TRBD1. This CDR3 is built from 16 residues. The germline V gene has CDR1 MDHEN and CDR2 SYDVKM. V shed 6 bases and J 0 bases; nucleotides not matched to a gene: 5. The CDR3 DNA sequence: TGTGCCAGCAGCCCTGGGGACAGGGCGAACACCGGGGAGCTGTTTTTT. This translates into CASSPGDRANTGELFF.

This CDR3 reads CASSTGTGGQNEKLFF. The CDR3 nucleotides are TGTGCCAGCAGCACTGGGACAGGGGGCCAAAATGAAAAACTGTTTTTT. The chain joins TRBV7-3 to TRBJ1-4; 12 nucleotides match TRBD1. Looked up from germline, CDR1 is SGHTA and CDR2 is FQGTGA. Trimming at V came to 5 bases and at J to 5 bases, leaving 6 bases not matched to a gene. This CDR3 is 16 amino acids long.

On this clone: Distinct nucleotide sequences in the sample also encode this CDR3. This chain joins TRBV7-9 and TRBJ1-1, with TRBD1 as a possible D gene (5 bases). The germline V gene encodes CDR1 SEHNR and CDR2 FQNEAQ (reference sequence). Trimming shortened V by 1 base and J by 2 bases, and 8 bases separated the two germline ends. The CDR3 consists of 14 residues. This CDR3 is CASSLGQGNTEAFF. CDR3 nucleotides: TGTGCCAGCAGCTTAGGGCAGGGCAACACTGAAGCTTTCTTT.

This chain connects TRBV11-1 to TRBJ2-7; D possibly corresponds to TRBD1 (5 bases). The CDR3 sequence is 13 residues long. V was cut by 4 bases and J by 2 bases, with 9 bases left in between. Germline V gene lookup returns CDR1 SGHAT and CDR2 FQDESV (reference sequence). The CDR3 DNA reads TGTGCCAGCAGCTCTCGGACAACCTACGAGCAGTACTTC. Translating gives CASSSRTTYEQYF. The variable domain in full, completed from reference TRBV11-1 and TRBJ2-7, reads EAEVAQSPRYKITEKSQAVAFWCDPISGHATLYWYRQILGQGPELLVQFQDESVVDDSQLPKDRFSAERLKGVDSTLKIQPAELGDSAMYLCASSSRTTYEQYFGPGTRLTVT.

V usage is TRBV19 and J usage is TRBJ2-1; 8 bases fit TRBD2. The CDR3 totals 16 residues. Per the germline V gene, CDR1 is LNHDA and CDR2 is SQIVND (reference sequence). V lost 1 base to trimming and J lost 8 bases; unmatched junction nucleotides: 10. CDR3 coding DNA: TGTGCCAGTAGTATAGCCCCCCGGGAGGGTTGGCATGAGCAGTTCTTC. This gives the protein CASSIAPREGWHEQFF.